This is a list of T cell receptor beta chains from one sample in a study of technical replicates of blood from a handful of donors. Sequencing was performed with immunoSEQ multiplex PCR; in TCRdb, only in-frame clones are kept and a portion is missing. The data show fewer than 60,000 clones, with 90% to 95% seen just once and just over 3% held by the top ten. Material for sequencing was PBMCs. Every receptor here comes from a human donor in good health. Some clones in this sample may be carry-over from other donors' samples. Both conserved end residues are part of each CDR3. D genes are given only for firm matches. A row's size may be missing; if present it is once, few, many or a size class.

>once|.|11|TRBV5-6|TRBJ2-1
CASSNAQRQFF
TGTGCCAGCTCCAATGCTCAGCGGCAGTTCTTC
>.|.|12|TRBV29-1|TRBJ2-5
CSVEEGEETQYF
TGCAGCGTTGAAGAGGGAGAAGAGACCCAGTACTTC
>.|.|13|TRBV25-1|TRBJ2-7
CASSDTSVYEQYF
TGTGCCAGCAGTGATACCTCGGTATACGAGCAGTACTTC
>.|.|10|TRBV2|TRBJ2-1
CASGGHEQFF
TGTGCCAGCGGAGGCCATGAGCAGTTCTTC
>.|.|16|TRBV5-1|TRBJ1-6
CASSYGSISYNSPLHF
TGCGCCAGCAGCTACGGGTCGATCTCCTATAATTCACCCCTCCACTTT
>.|.|16|TRBV6-6|TRBJ1-2
CASRPTAGVTNYGYTF
TGTGCCAGCAGACCCACGGCGGGGGTTACTAACTATGGCTACACCTTC
>.|TRBD2|16|TRBV19|TRBJ2-1
CASSTQGLAAYNEQFF
TGTGCCAGTAGTACCCAGGGACTAGCGGCATACAATGAGCAGTTCTTC
>.|TRBD1|17|TRBV27|TRBJ2-7
CASSLRDRGRPLYEQYF
TGTGCCAGCAGTTTAAGGGACAGGGGGCGACCCCTCTACGAGCAGTACTTC
>.|.|13|TRBV5-1|TRBJ2-2
CASRPGNTGELFF
TGCGCCAGCAGGCCAGGGAACACCGGGGAGCTGTTTTTT
>.|.|14|TRBV11-2|TRBJ1-1
CASSPYGGYTEAFF
TGTGCCAGCAGCCCCTACGGGGGGTACACTGAAGCTTTCTTT